The next 21 T cell receptor beta chains were all read from a single sample in a study of identical twins. From the 5' RACE reads, TCRdb called clonotypes with MiXCR, one entry per CDR3 protein. This table has 450,000 or so distinct CDR3 sequences, 13% to 15% appearing once. This sample also appeared in a second study, on yellow fever vaccine responses in identical twins.

Input material: CD4+ T cells sorted from blood. These receptors all come from a woman aged 18 to 35 in good health.

This clonotype was seen ten or more times. This sequence joins TRBV6-6 and TRBJ2-5, with D perhaps matching TRBD2 (5 bases). CDR1 and CDR2 from the germline V gene are MNHNY and SVGAGI (reference sequence). The CDR3 has 13 amino acids. Deletions cut 4 bases from V and 4 bases from J, with 10 bases between. The CDR3 loop reads CASSSPGRETQYF. In nucleotides, the CDR3 is TGTGCCAGCAGTTCTCCGGGGAGAGAGACCCAGTACTTC.

This clonotype was recorded a few times. This chain uses TRBV28 with TRBJ2-5; 11 bases fit TRBD2. J gave up 4 bases and V 5 bases, and 9 bases lay outside the gene matches. Germline assignment: CDR1 MDHEN and CDR2 SYDVKM. There are 16 residues in the CDR3. The CDR3 DNA reads TGTGCCAGCAGTGCCCGACTAGCGGGAATTGGAGAGACCCAGTACTTC. The encoded protein is CASSARLAGIGETQYF.

This clonotype has more than one count but fewer than ten. This chain uses TRBV12-3 or TRBV12-4 with TRBJ2-7; D is uncertain. The CDR3 has 14 amino acids. The V end lost 5 bases, the J end lost 0 bases, and 11 bases lay between the germline ends. The CDR3, as DNA: TGTGCCAGCAGTCACTACAGATCCTCCTACGAGCAGTACTTC. Translated, it gives CASSHYRSSYEQYF.

A few counts support this clonotype. The chain combines TRBV6-4 with TRBJ2-7, with D possibly TRBD1 on 5 matching bases. Trimming took 10 bases from V and 2 from J, leaving 12 bases between them. The CDR3 loop spans 12 amino acids. The V gene's germline CDR1 is MRHNA and CDR2 SNTAGT. The CDR3 nucleotides read TGTGCCACCGTCGACAGAGCCTACGAGCAGTACTTC. This gives the protein CATVDRAYEQYF.

The gene calls are TRBV7-2 and TRBJ2-6, with D hard to call. V was cut by 4 bases and J by 0 bases, with 7 bases left in between. The V gene's germline CDR1 is SGHTA and CDR2 FQGNSA. The CDR3 has 15 residues. The CDR3 bases are TGTGCCAGCAGCTCCCACAGCTCTGGGGCCAACGTCCTGACTTTC. Translation gives CASSSHSSGANVLTF.

The chain uses TRBV20-1 and TRBJ2-5; no firm D call. Trimming took off 3 bases at V and 1 base at J, with 9 bases between the two ends. Germline V lookup: CDR1 DFQATT, CDR2 SNEGSKA (reference sequence). The CDR3 covers 13 residues. CDR3 nucleotides: TGCAGTGCTAGTCGGCTTGTCCAAGAGACCCAGTACTTC. The encoded protein is CSASRLVQETQYF.

This clonotype was seen a few times. This chain uses TRBV5-1 with TRBJ2-7; D might be TRBD1 (5 bases). Between the trimmed V and J ends, which lost 7 bases and 3 bases, there was a span of 14 bases. This CDR3 is 13 amino acids long. Looked up from germline, CDR1 is SGHRS and CDR2 is YFSETQ. The CDR3: CASGQIQGYEQYF. The CDR3 region has the DNA TGCGCCAGCGGTCAAATCCAGGGCTACGAGCAGTACTTC.

This chain joins TRBV12-3 or TRBV12-4 and TRBJ1-1; 9 bases are a match to TRBD1. CDR3 length: 13 residues. Losses at the gene ends were 6 bases for V and 10 bases for J; bases not matched to a gene: 9. The CDR3 protein is CASSRDRVIVAFF. CDR3 bases: TGTGCCAGCAGCCGGGACAGGGTTATTGTAGCTTTCTTT.

This clonotype showed up many times. The J gene is TRBJ2-1, the V gene TRBV5-4, with D unclear. This CDR3 is 14 amino acids long. The germline CDR1 and CDR2 sequences are SGHNT and YYREEE (reference sequence). Trimming stripped 4 bases from V and 4 bases from J, with 12 bases between. The CDR3 nucleotides read TGTGCCAGCAGCGAGTGGACGGCGTACAATGAGCAGTTCTTC. Amino acid sequence: CASSEWTAYNEQFF.

This clonotype came up many times. The rearrangement links TRBV9 to TRBJ2-1; TRBD2 aligns across 13 bases. V shed 0 bases and J 5 bases; nucleotides not matched to a gene: 11. This CDR3 has 19 amino acids. Germline CDR1 and CDR2: SGDLS and YYNGEE. The DNA of the CDR3 is TGTGCCAGCAGCGTAGCCATTGGACTAGCGGGAGTGGGGGACAATGAGCAGTTCTTC. This codes for CASSVAIGLAGVGDNEQFF.

This clonotype was recorded many times. The chain combines TRBV5-1 with TRBJ2-1, with 11 positions matching TRBD2. This CDR3 has 15 amino acids. The V gene's germline CDR1 is SGHRS and CDR2 YFSETQ. The trim removed 4 bases at V and 5 bases at J, leaving 5 bases unmatched. CDR3 amino acids: CASSDGTSGHNEQFF. The CDR3 DNA is TGCGCCAGCAGCGACGGGACTAGCGGCCACAATGAGCAGTTCTTC.

The J gene is TRBJ1-6, the V gene TRBV12-3 or TRBV12-4, with D possibly TRBD1 on 5 matching bases. This CDR3 comprises 14 residues. Trimming took off 6 bases at V and 5 bases at J, with 11 bases between the two ends. CDR3 nucleotides: TGTGCCAGCAGCCGTCGACAGAATAATTCACCCCTCCACTTT. Translated: CASSRRQNNSPLHF.

The chain joins TRBV5-1 to TRBJ2-3; D remains ambiguous. The CDR3 loop spans 12 amino acids. The germline CDR1 and CDR2 sequences are SGHRS and YFSETQ. The V end lost 0 bases, the J end lost 14 bases, and 13 bases lay between the germline ends. The CDR3 coding sequence is TGCGCCAGCAGCTTGGCCCTCCCCCCGGTGTATTTT. Translated: CASSLALPPVYF. Drawing the rest from reference TRBV5-1 and TRBJ2-3, the complete variable domain is KAGVTQTPRYLIKTRGQQVTLSCSPISGHRSVSWYQQTPGQGLQFLFEYFSETQRNKGNFPGRFSGRQFSNSRSEMNVSTLELGDSALYLCASSLALPPVYFGPGTRLTVL.

The gene calls are TRBV5-1 and TRBJ1-1, with D tentatively TRBD1 (5 bases). This CDR3 spans 13 amino acids. Germline CDR1 SGHRS, CDR2 YFSETQ. V was cut by 4 bases and J by 4 bases, with 11 bases left in between. This CDR3 reads CASSLQTATEAFF. The CDR3 nucleotides are TGCGCCAGCAGCCTTCAGACAGCCACTGAAGCTTTCTTT.

In its sample, this clonotype was seen a few times. The chain carries TRBV7-3 and TRBJ2-3; 7 nucleotides line up with TRBD2. The CDR3 totals 14 residues. V shed 6 bases and J 7 bases; nucleotides not matched to a gene: 10. CDR1 is SGHTA and CDR2 is FQGTGA in the germline V gene. Written as DNA, the CDR3 is TGTGCCAGCAGTTTGGGGGGGTCCTCACATACGCAGTATTTT. Translated, it gives CASSLGGSSHTQYF.

The rearrangement links TRBV5-6 to TRBJ2-1, with D perhaps TRBD2 (6 bases). V lost 7 bases and J 2 bases, leaving 16 bases between the germline ends. Germline CDR1 is SGHDT and CDR2 is YYEEEE. CDR3 size: 15 residues. Here the CDR3 reads CASGFAGLPYNEQFF. CDR3 in DNA: TGTGCCAGCGGGTTTGCGGGATTACCCTACAATGAGCAGTTCTTC. The entire variable domain, with the rest obtained from reference TRBV5-6 and TRBJ2-1, is as follows: DAGVTQSPTHLIKTRGQQVTLRCSPKSGHDTVSWYQQALGQGPQFIFQYYEEEERQRGNFPDRFSGHQFPNYSSELNVNALLLGDSALYLCASGFAGLPYNEQFFGPGTRLTVL.

The chain joins TRBV5-1 to TRBJ2-1, with 8 positions matching TRBD2. Germline loops: CDR1 SGHRS, CDR2 YFSETQ. The V gene end was trimmed by 0 bases and the J gene end by 7 bases; junction bases not matched to a gene: 6. The CDR3 consists of 15 residues. This CDR3 is CASSLEAGVENEQFF. The CDR3 coding sequence is TGCGCCAGCAGCTTGGAAGCGGGAGTTGAGAATGAGCAGTTCTTC.

The chain employs TRBV6-1 and TRBJ1-1, with 9 bases that match TRBD1. V gave up 8 bases and J gave up 5 bases; unmatched junction bases: 9. This CDR3 contains 14 residues. Germline CDR1 MNHNS, CDR2 SASEGT. As DNA, the CDR3 is TGTGCCAGCGGCCGGGGGACAGGGCAGACTGAAGCTTTCTTT. As protein: CASGRGTGQTEAFF.

This clonotype has ten or more counts. This rearrangement joins TRBV11-2 to TRBJ2-7; 11 nucleotides line up with TRBD1. Trimming cost V 5 bases and J 4 bases; bases outside gene matches: 10. The CDR3 is 16 amino acids. Germline V gene data show CDR1 as SGHAT and CDR2 as FQNNGV. This CDR3 is CASSPTGTGGFYEQYF. CDR3 DNA sequence: TGTGCCAGCAGCCCCACCGGGACAGGGGGTTTTTACGAGCAGTACTTC.

The chain employs TRBV9 and TRBJ2-7, with D perhaps matching TRBD2 (6 bases). Trimming pared 0 bases from V and 7 bases from J, leaving 11 bases between. The CDR3 is 13 amino acids. Germline CDR1 reads SGDLS; CDR2 reads YYNGEE. The CDR3 is CASSVAPAGEQYF. DNA for the CDR3: TGTGCCAGCAGCGTAGCGCCCGCGGGGGAGCAGTACTTC. Based on the CDR3 plus reference TRBV9 and TRBJ2-7, the full variable domain is DSGVTQTPKHLITATGQRVTLRCSPRSGDLSVYWYQQSLDQGLQFLIQYYNGEERAKGNILERFSAQQFPDLHSELNLSSLELGDSALYFCASSVAPAGEQYFGPGTRLTVT.

This clonotype was detected a few times. This chain connects TRBV11-2 to TRBJ2-4; 7 bases map to TRBD1. J gave up 3 bases and V 2 bases, and 7 bases lay outside the gene matches. There are 16 residues in the CDR3. Germline values: CDR1 SGHAT, CDR2 FQNNGV. CDR3 coding DNA: TGTGCCAGCAGCTTAATAGGGGGCGAGGGCAAAAACATTCAGTACTTC. Encoded protein: CASSLIGGEGKNIQYF.